This note documents a single T cell receptor beta chain sequence. This clonotype was counted at least ten times. Its specific antigen is unknown. Base qualities are not provided; no much larger clone lies one nucleotide away. PBMCs were isolated by Ficoll-Paque density gradient centrifugation. The germline V gene yields SGHRS for CDR1 and YFSETQ for CDR2. Spanning cysteine to phenylalanine, the CDR3 consists of 19 amino acids. The CDR3 DNA has 57 bases and is translated from base 1. Here V drops 2 bases and J drops 4 bases, and the junction holds 9 bases not matched to any gene. This specimen belongs to a study of T-cell memory formation after mild COVID-19 (dated by TCRdb to 2020 to 2023). Background for the entire study: TCR sequence clusters from the two donors were found to be largely donor specific. The cohort comprised two young, previously healthy adult volunteers, one female and one male. T-cell clones expanding and contracting after mild COVID-19 in a couple of donors were tracked by longitudinal TCRalpha and TCRbeta repertoire sequencing.

Reads for this sample came from an Illumina NovaSeq 6000. Using 5'RACE with constant-segment primers, TCRalpha and TCRbeta cDNA libraries were constructed, with sample barcodes and unique molecular identifiers added in the process. RNA was extracted from every sample with Trizol reagent. Libraries were amplified in two PCR steps, with a second sample barcode and Illumina TruSeq adapters added in the second step. Sequencing of the libraries was done on an Illumina NovaSeq, producing 2 x 150 bp paired-end reads. Concerning the study's data processing: The reads were demultiplexed and collapsed into UMI-guided consensus sequences using migec v1.2.7. Using mixcr v2.1.11, UMI consensuses were aligned to TRA and TRB V and J templates and then assembled into clonotypes. A clonotype was counted as expanded or contracted only if both edgeR and NoisET called the change significant, with noise models trained on biological replicates. For edgeR calls, the cutoffs were a false discovery rate-adjusted p below 0.01 and a log2 fold-change threshold of 1. As an exploratory analysis of dynamics, max-normalized trajectories of the 1000 most abundant clonotypes were examined with PCA combined with hierarchical clustering. Separately sequenced CD4+ and CD8+ repertoires were used to assign a CD4 or CD8 phenotype to each responding clone. Using fastp at Q25 and MiXCR, TCRdb reprocessed the public reads and kept productive beta chains. Each CDR3 protein appears once, grouped with its most common genes and DNA. TCRdb, not the authors, supplied the V and J calls. The sample includes about 49,000 distinct CDR3 sequences, with around 7.2% observed a single time. 1.4% of the sample is held by the ten biggest clonotypes.

The paper as a whole reports these results and caveats: The detection of some responding clones in pre-infection memory suggests that pre-existing cross-reactive memory T cells joined the SARS-CoV-2 response. Contracting CD4+ clones turned up mainly in the CM and EM memory subsets, whereas EMRA was where CD8+ clones were enriched. Clones that contracted from day 15 to 85 showed balanced CD4/CD8 phenotypes, whereas a second wave of clones that expanded from day 15 to 37 leaned towards CD4+. The study included only a couple of mild cases, and larger cohorts that include severe cases with pre-infection samples were judged to be necessary. SARS-CoV-2 specificity of the second-wave clones peaking on day 37 was not confirmed.

The sequencing sample was made of PBMCs or a T cell subset sorted from them (not recorded which). The sequence joins TRBV5-1 to TRBJ2-2; the junction holds 15 bases that match TRBD2. The receptor was isolated from a man younger than 35 who had mild COVID-19 (a few samples of this study predate the infection). The sample titles of this study are shuffled in the database, so cell type and time point are left out; the donor was told from shared clones. In nucleotides, the sequence is TGCGCCAGCAGCTTCTCCGGACTAGCGGGGGGGCTCGGCACCGGGGAGCTGTTTTTT. It specifies CASSFSGLAGGLGTGELFF.